The entry below gives a single T cell receptor beta chain sequence along with its context. Original handling: The assay estimated nucleated cells by amplifying reference gene primers. Generated by immunoSEQ multiplex PCR, the TCRdb table keeps only in-frame clones and is missing some. V, J and clone size were drawn from that table, and D and trimming were deduced from the DNA. The sample carries under 250,000 clones, roughly 85% recorded once. These data originate in a study of blood T cell repertoires in COVID-19. This CDR3 has 15 amino acids. Per germline, CDR1 SGHTA and CDR2 FQGNSA. V lost 10 bases to trimming and J lost 6 bases; unmatched junction nucleotides: 12.

The V call is TRBV7-2, the J call TRBJ2-2, with 9 nucleotides matching TRBD1. The source of this sequence is a man younger than 45 who had recovered from COVID-19. The specimen sequenced was PBMCs or T cells enriched from blood (not recorded which). The CDR3 reads CATTGGAYLAGELFF. The CDR3, as DNA: TGTGCCACTACAGGGGGCGCGTATTTGGCCGGGGAGCTGTTTTTT.